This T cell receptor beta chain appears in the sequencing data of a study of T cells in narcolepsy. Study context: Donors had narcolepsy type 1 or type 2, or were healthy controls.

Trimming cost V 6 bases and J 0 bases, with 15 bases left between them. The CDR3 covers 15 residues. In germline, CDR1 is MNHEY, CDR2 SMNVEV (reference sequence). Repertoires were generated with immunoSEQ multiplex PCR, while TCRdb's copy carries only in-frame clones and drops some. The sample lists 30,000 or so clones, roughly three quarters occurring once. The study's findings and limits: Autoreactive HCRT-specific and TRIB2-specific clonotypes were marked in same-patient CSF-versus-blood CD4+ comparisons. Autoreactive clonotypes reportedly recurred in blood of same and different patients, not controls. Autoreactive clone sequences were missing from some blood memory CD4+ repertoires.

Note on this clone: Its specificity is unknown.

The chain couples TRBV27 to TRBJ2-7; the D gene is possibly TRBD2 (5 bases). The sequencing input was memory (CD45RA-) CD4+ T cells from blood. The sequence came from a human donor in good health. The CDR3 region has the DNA TGTGCCAGCAGATCAGGAGGCCAGCGCTCCTACGAGCAGTACTTC. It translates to CASRSGGQRSYEQYF.